One sample yielded the 9 T cell receptor beta chains listed below, sequenced in a study of blood T cell repertoires in COVID-19. Some clones are missing from TCRdb's copy, which holds only in-frame ones; the method was immunoSEQ multiplex PCR. The repertoire holds approximately 170,000 clones, around 89% seen once, with 1.5% to 2% in the top ten. The specimen was peripheral blood. These receptors all come from a man younger than 35 who had recovered from COVID-19.

This chain joins TRBV5-6 and TRBJ1-2; 9 bases line up with TRBD1. Germline V gene sequence: CDR1 SGHDT, CDR2 YYEEEE. There are 19 residues in the CDR3. Trimming removed 4 bases from V and 5 bases from J; junction bases left unmatched: 21. The DNA of the CDR3 is TGTGCCAGCAGCGGTACAGGGGGCGCGTCTCTCGTGTCGTTATATGGCTACACCTTC. This gives the protein CASSGTGGASLVSLYGYTF.

This sequence joins TRBV5-5 and TRBJ1-5; 10 bases are a match to TRBD1. CDR1 SGHKS and CDR2 YYEKEE come from the germline V gene (reference sequence). There are 18 residues in the CDR3. J gave up 5 bases and V 0 bases, and 11 bases lay outside the gene matches. The CDR3, as DNA: TGTGCCAGCAGCTTGGGGGGGACAGGGGCCTTGGTACATCAGCCCCAGCATTTT. The encoded protein is CASSLGGTGALVHQPQHF.

The rearrangement joins TRBV19 to TRBJ1-5, with 8 bases aligning to TRBD1. Per germline, CDR1 LNHDA and CDR2 SQIVND (reference sequence). This CDR3 is 13 amino acids long. The V segment lost 8 bases and the J segment 5 bases; nucleotides outside the gene matches: 5. CDR3 nucleotides: TGTGCCAGTGCCACAGGGGGGGATCAGCCCCAGCATTTT. This gives the protein CASATGGDQPQHF.

The gene calls are TRBV5-6 and TRBJ2-5; the D gene is possibly TRBD1 (5 bases). V was trimmed by 7 bases and J by 7 bases, leaving 32 bases between them. This CDR3 has 18 amino acids. Germline V gene data show CDR1 as SGHDT and CDR2 as YYEEEE. Here the CDR3 reads CASPYRGQNLGRPGTQYF. In DNA, the CDR3 is TGTGCCAGCCCCTACCGAGGCCAAAACTTGGGGCGGCCTGGGACCCAGTACTTC.

The CDR3 loop reads CASSDRDRGANTEAFF. The CDR3 DNA reads as TGTGCCAGCAGCGACCGGGACAGGGGCGCGAACACTGAAGCTTTCTTT. The chain employs TRBV13 and TRBJ1-1; TRBD1 aligns across 10 bases. Germline loops: CDR1 PRHDT, CDR2 FYEKMQ (reference sequence). V lost 5 bases, J lost 1 base, and 7 bases stayed unmatched. This CDR3 is built from 16 residues.

The rearrangement uses TRBV5-1 and TRBJ2-1, with TRBD2 matching over 15 bases. Trimming took 0 bases from V and 0 from J; bases not matched to a gene: 4. This CDR3 has 19 amino acids. Per the germline V gene, CDR1 is SGHRS and CDR2 is YFSETQ. The CDR3 DNA is TGCGCCAGCAGCTTGGAGGGACTAGCGGGAGGTCTCTCCTACAATGAGCAGTTCTTC. This gives the protein CASSLEGLAGGLSYNEQFF.

This chain joins TRBV4-3 and TRBJ1-4, with D unclear. The CDR3 has 16 amino acids. The germline V gene has CDR1 LGHNA and CDR2 YSLEER. Trimming cost V 0 bases and J 8 bases, with 16 bases left between them. Here the CDR3 DNA reads TGCGCCAGCAGCCAAGATTTGAGGGAGTTTCAAGAAAAACTGTTTTTT. Translating gives CASSQDLREFQEKLFF.

The chain has TRBV5-4 and TRBJ2-1, with D possibly being TRBD2 (6 bases). CDR3 length: 19 residues. The V and J ends lost 5 bases and 2 bases respectively, with 26 bases between them. CDR1 and CDR2 (germline): SGHNT, YYREEE (reference sequence). In DNA, the CDR3 is TGTGCCAGCAGACGGATAGCTAGCGAGAGGGACCAAACCTACAATGAGCAGTTCTTC. Encoded protein: CASRRIASERDQTYNEQFF.

The chain couples TRBV9 to TRBJ2-1; a weak D match, TRBD2 (6 bases). Trimming pared 1 base from V and 5 bases from J, leaving 16 bases between. This CDR3 comprises 16 residues. Germline-derived CDR1 and CDR2 are SGDLS and YYNGEE. The CDR3 region has the DNA TGTGCCAGCAGCGTACCTAGCGAACCCCGCCACAATGAGCAGTTCTTC. Its protein is CASSVPSEPRHNEQFF.